The 30 T cell receptor beta chains below come from one sample, sequenced in a study of PD-L1 blockade in urothelial cancer. As to time point: pretreatment peripheral blood. Repertoires were generated with immunoSEQ multiplex PCR, while TCRdb's copy carries only in-frame clones and drops some. The data hold 85,000 to 90,000 clones, with more than 80% observed a single time. This specimen consisted of PBMCs, obtained around atezolizumab (anti-PD-L1) treatment. The receptors here all came from a woman of 80 years or more with urothelial cancer.

This clone occurred once. The chain links TRBV28 to TRBJ2-7; tentatively, D is TRBD2 (6 bases). The CDR3 runs to 16 residues. Trimming removed 4 bases at V and 3 bases at J, with 19 bases between. Germline V gene sequence: CDR1 MDHEN, CDR2 SYDVKM. The DNA of the CDR3 is TGTGCCAGCAGTTGGAGCCCCGGAGGGCCCCTCTACGAGCAGTACTTC. Protein: CASSWSPGGPLYEQYF.

This sequence joins TRBV29-1 and TRBJ2-5, with D maybe TRBD2 (5 bases). CDR1 is SQVTM and CDR2 is ANQGSEA in the germline V gene. V was pared by 7 bases and J by 6 bases, with 18 bases between. The CDR3 has 13 residues. In nucleotides, the CDR3 is TGCAGCGGCTCCGGAGGAGTTAGCCAGACCCAGTACTTC. Amino acids: CSGSGGVSQTQYF.

This clone was picked up one time. This chain joins TRBV19 and TRBJ2-7, with 8 nucleotides matching TRBD1. Germline V gives CDR1 LNHDA, CDR2 SQIVND (reference sequence). The CDR3 totals 14 residues. With 5 bases clipped from V and 2 bases from J, the junction kept 5 bases outside the gene matches. The CDR3, as DNA: TGTGCCAGTAGTGCGGACAGGGTCCCCTACGAGCAGTACTTC. Translating gives CASSADRVPYEQYF.

The chain recombines TRBV7-9 with TRBJ1-5, with no clear D. Germline values: CDR1 SEHNR, CDR2 FQNEAQ (reference sequence). V was cut by 1 base and J by 5 bases, with 3 bases left in between. This CDR3 comprises 12 residues. This CDR3 reads CASSLGHQPQHF. The CDR3 DNA reads as TGTGCCAGCAGCTTAGGGCATCAGCCCCAGCATTTT.

This chain connects TRBV4-1 to TRBJ2-2, with TRBD2 matching over 13 bases. From germline, CDR1 is MGHRA and CDR2 YSYEKL. V lost 1 base and J lost 6; bases outside the gene matches: 2. This CDR3 has 16 amino acids. The CDR3 spells CASSQVLAGGAGELFF. The DNA for the CDR3 is TGCGCCAGCAGCCAAGTACTAGCGGGAGGGGCCGGGGAGCTGTTTTTT.

The V call is TRBV7-8, the J call TRBJ2-1; TRBD2 aligns across 9 bases. This CDR3 comprises 19 residues. Unmatched junction bases numbered 24, after V lost 5 bases and J lost 10 bases. Germline CDR1 is SGHVS and CDR2 is FQNEAQ. The CDR3 region has the DNA TGTGCCAGCAGCCCCACGGGTAGGAGTAGCGGGAGCCGTCCCGGAGAGCAGTTCTTC. Protein product: CASSPTGRSSGSRPGEQFF. Looking up the rest from reference TRBV7-8 and TRBJ2-1 gives the full variable domain: GAGVSQSPRYKVAKRGQDVALRCDPISGHVSLFWYQQALGQGPEFLTYFQNEAQLDKSGLPSDRFFAERPEGSVSTLKIQRTQQEDSAVYLCASSPTGRSSGSRPGEQFFGPGTRLTVL.

This clone was detected once. Other DNA sequences of this sample code for an identical CDR3. This chain connects TRBV30 to TRBJ2-5; 7 bases map to TRBD2. Trimming removed 0 bases from V and 2 bases from J; junction bases left unmatched: 0. This CDR3 spans 13 amino acids. Germline assignment: CDR1 GTSNPN and CDR2 SVGIG (reference sequence). In nucleotides, the CDR3 is TGTGCCTGGAGTGTCGGGGGGCAAGAGACCCAGTACTTC. Translated: CAWSVGGQETQYF.

The chain uses TRBV7-6 and TRBJ2-7, with 10 bases fitting TRBD2. Germline-derived CDR1 and CDR2 are SGHVS and FNYEAQ. J lost 6 bases, V lost 0 bases, and 2 bases had no gene match. There are 14 residues in the CDR3. The CDR3 spells CASSLALAGVEQYF. The CDR3 DNA reads as TGTGCCAGCAGCTTAGCGCTAGCGGGAGTCGAGCAGTACTTC. Variable domain in full (rest from reference TRBV7-6 and TRBJ2-7): GAGVSQSPRYKVTKRGQDVALRCDPISGHVSLYWYRQALGQGPEFLTYFNYEAQQDKSGLPNDRFSAERPEGSISTLTIQRTEQRDSAMYRCASSLALAGVEQYFGPGTRLTVT.

In regard to this clone: The sample contains more than one DNA sequence encoding this CDR3. The chain couples TRBV30 to TRBJ1-5, with no clear D. The CDR3 runs 13 residues. Per germline, CDR1 GTSNPN and CDR2 SVGIG (reference sequence). V was cut by 1 base and J by 0 bases, with 4 bases left in between. The CDR3 nucleotides read TGTGCCTGGAGTGGGGCTAGCAATCAGCCCCAGCATTTT. Encoded protein: CAWSGASNQPQHF.

This chain uses TRBV6-5 with TRBJ2-7; maybe TRBD1 (5 bases). This CDR3 contains 14 residues. Germline V CDR1 and CDR2: MNHEY, SVGAGI. The V and J ends lost 1 base and 3 bases respectively, with 10 bases between them. CDR3: CASSYLDKNYEQYF. The DNA of the CDR3 is TGTGCCAGCAGTTACTTGGACAAAAACTACGAGCAGTACTTC.

V and J are TRBV19 and TRBJ2-7; TRBD1 is a possible D gene (8 bases). Per germline, CDR1 LNHDA and CDR2 SQIVND (reference sequence). The CDR3 is made up of 14 amino acids. Deletions cut 4 bases from V and 2 bases from J, with 12 bases between. CDR3 loop: CASSTTGGAYEQYF. DNA for the CDR3: TGTGCCAGTAGTACCACAGGGGGGGCCTACGAGCAGTACTTC.

This sequence joins TRBV25-1 and TRBJ2-1; weak D call: TRBD2 (7 bases). Trimming took off 6 bases at V and 3 bases at J, with 12 bases between the two ends. The germline gives CDR1 MGHDK, CDR2 SYGVNS. This CDR3 is 14 amino acids long. The CDR3 nucleotides read TGTGCCAGCAGAAGGGGGGGCGGCTACAATGAGCAGTTCTTC. It yields the protein CASRRGGGYNEQFF.

The chain employs TRBV25-1 and TRBJ1-1; TRBD1 might be the D (5 bases). This CDR3 is 16 amino acids long. V gave up 1 base and J gave up 4 bases, with 16 bases separating them. Germline V gene lookup returns CDR1 MGHDK and CDR2 SYGVNS. CDR3 DNA: TGTGCCAGCAGTGAATCGAGGGCGGGGCTAGGCACTGAAGCTTTCTTT. This codes for CASSESRAGLGTEAFF. The full variable domain, with the rest looked up from reference TRBV25-1 and TRBJ1-1, is EADIYQTPRYLVIGTGKKITLECSQTMGHDKMYWYQQDPGMELHLIHYSYGVNSTEKGDLSSESTVSRIRTEHFPLTLESARPSHTSQYLCASSESRAGLGTEAFFGQGTRLTVV.

This chain uses TRBV7-9 with TRBJ1-3, with D tentatively TRBD1 (6 bases). CDR3 length: 17 residues. Germline-derived CDR1 and CDR2 are SEHNR and FQNEAQ (reference sequence). V dropped 3 bases and J dropped 0 bases, with 15 bases sitting between them. CDR3 bases: TGTGCCAGCAGCTTCGGACAGTCCGGACCCTCTGGAAACACCATATATTTT. The encoded protein is CASSFGQSGPSGNTIYF. The full variable domain, with the rest looked up from reference TRBV7-9 and TRBJ1-3, is DTGVSQNPRHKITKRGQNVTFRCDPISEHNRLYWYRQTLGQGPEFLTYFQNEAQLEKSRLLSDRFSAERPKGSFSTLEIQRTEQGDSAMYLCASSFGQSGPSGNTIYFGEGSWLTVV.

The chain links TRBV11-2 to TRBJ2-7; 9 nucleotides agree with TRBD1. The CDR3 covers 14 residues. V shed 5 bases and J 5 bases; nucleotides not matched to a gene: 7. Germline V CDR1 and CDR2: SGHAT, FQNNGV. The CDR3: CASSIDRGRNEQYF. As DNA, the CDR3 is TGTGCCAGCAGCATTGACAGGGGGAGGAACGAGCAGTACTTC.

This sequence joins TRBV2 and TRBJ1-1, with 7 nucleotides matching TRBD1. V lost 5 bases to trimming and J lost 4 bases; unmatched junction nucleotides: 4. Germline V gene lookup returns CDR1 SNHLY and CDR2 FYNNEI. The CDR3 sequence is 13 residues long. The CDR3 protein is CASSPSGGTEAFF. CDR3 nucleotides: TGTGCCAGCAGTCCTTCAGGGGGCACTGAAGCTTTCTTT.

This clone appeared a few times. CDR3 nucleotide sequence: TGTGCCAGCAGCCAAGTAGCGGGAGGGCTTGGGTACGAGCAGTACTTC. Protein product: CASSQVAGGLGYEQYF. The chain combines TRBV4-2 with TRBJ2-7, with TRBD2 matching over 11 bases. The length of the CDR3 is 16 residues. CDR1 is LGHNA and CDR2 is YNFKEQ in the germline V gene. V lost 1 base and J lost 4; bases outside the gene matches: 6.

The genes are TRBV28 and TRBJ2-3; 10 nucleotides match TRBD2. The germline CDR1 and CDR2 sequences are MDHEN and SYDVKM. The CDR3 has 17 amino acids. After removal of 7 bases from V and 0 bases from J, the junction contained 10 bases not matched to a gene. CDR3 bases: TGTGCCAGCAACCCAAGCGGGGGGGCTGATAGCACAGATACGCAGTATTTT. This sequence encodes CASNPSGGADSTDTQYF.

The V and J genes are TRBV19 and TRBJ2-7; 12 bases match TRBD1. The CDR3 is 15 amino acids. Germline values: CDR1 LNHDA, CDR2 SQIVND (reference sequence). With V trimmed by 8 bases and J by 7 bases, 12 bases remained unmatched. The CDR3 reads CASSVNRDRGQEQYF. DNA of the CDR3: TGTGCCAGTTCTGTTAACCGGGACAGGGGGCAAGAGCAGTACTTC.

This chain uses TRBV19 with TRBJ2-1; TRBD1 matches 8 bases. The CDR3 covers 14 residues. V gave up 5 bases and J gave up 7 bases; unmatched junction bases: 7. Germline lookup yields CDR1 LNHDA and CDR2 SQIVND (reference sequence). The CDR3 loop is CASSGSGTGNEQFF. The DNA for the CDR3 is TGTGCCAGTAGTGGATCGGGGACAGGAAATGAGCAGTTCTTC.

This chain joins TRBV10-3 and TRBJ1-4, with 8 bases identical to TRBD1. The germline gives CDR1 ENHRY, CDR2 SYGVKD. The CDR3 spans 14 residues. The trim removed 6 bases at V and 7 bases at J, leaving 7 bases unmatched. The CDR3 loop reads CAISDGQGIEKLFF. In DNA form, the CDR3 reads TGTGCCATCAGCGATGGACAGGGTATTGAAAAACTGTTTTTT.

The chain combines TRBV7-3 with TRBJ2-2, with TRBD1 as a possible D gene (6 bases). The V gene lost 5 bases and the J gene lost 0 bases, with 10 bases spanning the gap. This CDR3 region has 15 residues. The germline gives CDR1 SGHTA, CDR2 FQGTGA. The DNA for the CDR3 is TGTGCCAGCAGCCTCGGGACATCGAACACCGGGGAGCTGTTTTTT. Protein sequence: CASSLGTSNTGELFF.

The chain uses TRBV2 and TRBJ2-5; no definite D call. V was clipped by 3 bases and J by 1 base, with 3 bases between them. Germline CDR1 is SNHLY and CDR2 is FYNNEI. The CDR3 has 12 residues. The CDR3 protein is CASSDLQETQYF. In nucleotides, the CDR3 is TGTGCCAGCAGTGACCTCCAAGAGACCCAGTACTTC.

The chain uses TRBV11-2 and TRBJ2-7; TRBD2 aligns across 9 bases. The germline V gene has CDR1 SGHAT and CDR2 FQNNGV. V was clipped by 5 bases and J by 6 bases; unmatched bases: 14. The CDR3 has 16 amino acids. CDR3 sequence (DNA): TGTGCCAGCAGCCGCGCCACGGGACTAGCTCAGGGCGAGCAGTACTTC. This codes for CASSRATGLAQGEQYF.

This chain links TRBV30 with TRBJ2-5; 7 nucleotides align to TRBD1. CDR1 is GTSNPN, CDR2 SVGIG, per germline (reference sequence). Trimming cost V 0 bases and J 7 bases; bases outside gene matches: 8. The CDR3 length is 14 residues. This chain's CDR3 is CAWSVLRQGVTQYF. In DNA form, the CDR3 reads TGTGCCTGGAGTGTACTGCGGCAGGGGGTGACCCAGTACTTC. The whole variable domain, remainder taken from reference TRBV30 and TRBJ2-5, is SQTIHQWPATLVQPVGSPLSLECTVEGTSNPNLYWYRQAAGRGLQLLFYSVGIGQISSEVPQNLSASRPQDRQFILSSKKLLLSDSGFYLCAWSVLRQGVTQYFGPGTRLLVL.

The chain uses TRBV11-1 and TRBJ2-7, with D perhaps matching TRBD2 (7 bases). The CDR3 totals 14 residues. Trimming pared 6 bases from V and 1 base from J, leaving 13 bases between. From germline, CDR1 is SGHAT and CDR2 FQDESV (reference sequence). The CDR3 protein is CASSRGDTSYEQYF. The CDR3, as DNA: TGTGCCAGCAGTCGGGGGGACACGTCCTACGAGCAGTACTTC.

This chain uses TRBV28 with TRBJ2-7; 10 nucleotides align to TRBD1. CDR3 length: 16 amino acids. V shed 6 bases, J shed 5 bases, and the junction held 13 bases outside the gene matches. Looked up from germline, CDR1 is MDHEN and CDR2 is SYDVKM. The CDR3 loop reads CASSSPGQGTPHEQYF. The CDR3 nucleotides are TGTGCCAGCAGCTCGCCGGGACAGGGGACTCCCCACGAGCAGTACTTC. Full variable domain (missing parts from reference TRBV28 and TRBJ2-7): DVKVTQSSRYLVKRTGEKVFLECVQDMDHENMFWYRQDPGLGLRLIYFSYDVKMKEKGDIPEGYSVSREKKERFSLILESASTNQTSMYLCASSSPGQGTPHEQYFGPGTRLTVT.

V gene TRBV18 combines with J gene TRBJ1-2; possibly TRBD1 for D (5 bases). The V and J ends lost 5 bases and 4 bases respectively, with 17 bases between them. CDR1 is KGHSH, CDR2 LQKENI, per germline. The length of the CDR3 is 15 residues. CDR3 protein: CASSAFERGIYGYTF. The CDR3, as DNA: TGTGCCAGCTCAGCGTTCGAACGGGGGATCTATGGCTACACCTTC.

The chain has TRBV9 and TRBJ2-7; D unclear. This CDR3 comprises 15 residues. CDR1 and CDR2 (germline): SGDLS, YYNGEE. V was clipped by 0 bases and J by 6 bases, with 16 bases between them. Here the CDR3 reads CASSVGAGTTTEQYF. The DNA for the CDR3 is TGTGCCAGCAGCGTAGGGGCAGGTACAACCACCGAGCAGTACTTC.

This clone has a single count. This chain connects TRBV11-2 to TRBJ2-7, with 7 bases lining up with TRBD2. This CDR3 spans 13 amino acids. The ends lost 0 bases at V and 6 bases at J; junction bases unmatched: 2. Germline V gene lookup returns CDR1 SGHAT and CDR2 FQNNGV. This chain's CDR3 is CASSLERESEQYF. CDR3 nucleotide sequence: TGTGCCAGCAGCTTAGAGCGGGAGTCCGAGCAGTACTTC.